This entry lists 29 T cell receptor beta chains sequenced from one sample in a study of blood T cell repertoires in COVID-19. Method: immunoSEQ multiplex PCR; TCRdb's copy keeps in-frame clones and lacks some. The sample yields around 270,000 clones, more than 85% seen once. The source material was peripheral blood. The receptors stem from a person aged 18 to 30 with COVID-19, enrolled during active disease.

V gene TRBV4-3 combines with J gene TRBJ1-5, with D possibly being TRBD1 (6 bases). V lost 0 bases to trimming and J lost 4 bases, with 13 bases between them. Germline assignment: CDR1 LGHNA and CDR2 YSLEER. The CDR3 consists of 16 residues. CDR3 amino acids: CASSQDWHRVNQPQHF. The DNA for the CDR3 is TGCGCCAGCAGCCAAGATTGGCACAGGGTGAATCAGCCCCAGCATTTT.

The DNA for the CDR3 is TGTGCCAGCAGTTTCCGAGCCAGGGGCAAGGATCAGCCCCAGCATTTT. Translation gives CASSFRARGKDQPQHF. The genes are TRBV28 and TRBJ1-5, with a weak D call TRBD1 (6 bases). CDR1 MDHEN and CDR2 SYDVKM come from the germline V gene. Trimming left V 3 bases short and J 5 bases short, with 17 bases between. The CDR3 covers 16 residues.

Concerning this clone: The identical CDR3 is also encoded by other nucleotide sequences in the sample. The chain is built from TRBV5-1 and TRBJ2-7; 9 bases agree with TRBD1. The J segment lost 4 bases and the V segment lost 2 bases, leaving 4 bases of the junction unmatched. CDR1 SGHRS and CDR2 YFSETQ come from the germline V gene. The CDR3 has 14 amino acids. CDR3 loop: CASSLGTGRYEQYF. The CDR3 nucleotides read TGCGCCAGCAGCTTAGGGACAGGGAGGTACGAGCAGTACTTC.

V gene TRBV5-1 combines with J gene TRBJ2-2; D call uncertain. This CDR3 region has 16 residues. V lost 1 base to trimming and J lost 0 bases, with 10 bases between them. Germline CDR1 reads SGHRS; CDR2 reads YFSETQ. CDR3 DNA: TGCGCCAGCAGCTTGTATCTACAGTCGAACACCGGGGAGCTGTTTTTT. It is translated as CASSLYLQSNTGELFF.

This chain uses TRBV6-1 with TRBJ1-2; possibly TRBD1 for D (6 bases). V was clipped by 1 base and J by 3 bases, with 12 bases between them. This CDR3 comprises 15 residues. Germline CDR1 reads MNHNS; CDR2 reads SASEGT. The CDR3 region has the DNA TGTGCCAGCAGTGAAGAGGGCAGGGGCTACTATGGCTACACCTTC. Translation: CASSEEGRGYYGYTF.

This chain uses TRBV4-1 with TRBJ2-1; 7 bases match TRBD2. V was pared by 0 bases and J by 0 bases, with 11 bases of the junction left unmatched. The CDR3 covers 19 residues. The germline gives CDR1 MGHRA, CDR2 YSYEKL. CDR3 region: CASSQDPFRGGSSYNEQFF. The CDR3 nucleotides are TGCGCCAGCAGCCAAGATCCTTTCCGTGGCGGGAGCTCCTACAATGAGCAGTTCTTC.

V gene TRBV10-1 combines with J gene TRBJ2-7; 7 positions match TRBD1. Germline CDR1 and CDR2: WNHNN and SYGVQD (reference sequence). This CDR3 spans 15 amino acids. With V trimmed by 3 bases and J by 0 bases, 5 bases remained unmatched. The CDR3 loop is CASSDPGQSSYEQYF. The CDR3 DNA is TGCGCCAGCAGTGATCCGGGACAGAGCTCCTACGAGCAGTACTTC.

This chain links TRBV7-8 with TRBJ2-3; TRBD2 matches at 11 bases. V shed 6 bases, J shed 0 bases, and the junction held 14 bases outside the gene matches. CDR1 SGHVS and CDR2 FQNEAQ come from the germline V gene. The CDR3 totals 19 residues. The CDR3 region is CASRVGRVGTSGSTDTQYF. The DNA for the CDR3 is TGTGCCAGCAGAGTCGGGAGGGTCGGGACTAGCGGAAGCACAGATACGCAGTATTTT.

The chain is built from TRBV9 and TRBJ1-2; 7 bases align to TRBD1. Unmatched junction bases numbered 13, after V lost 7 bases and J lost 4 bases. From germline, CDR1 is SGDLS and CDR2 YYNGEE. This CDR3 region has 15 residues. CDR3 protein: CASGRDSRGLYGYTF. As DNA, the CDR3 is TGTGCCAGCGGACGGGACAGCCGAGGCCTCTATGGCTACACCTTC. Using reference TRBV9 and TRBJ1-2 for the parts outside the CDR3, the full variable domain is DSGVTQTPKHLITATGQRVTLRCSPRSGDLSVYWYQQSLDQGLQFLIQYYNGEERAKGNILERFSAQQFPDLHSELNLSSLELGDSALYFCASGRDSRGLYGYTFGSGTRLTVV.

The V and J genes are TRBV5-4 and TRBJ2-1, with 10 bases lining up with TRBD2. The CDR3 runs to 16 residues. V shed 4 bases and J 2 bases; nucleotides not matched to a gene: 6. CDR1 SGHNT and CDR2 YYREEE come from the germline V gene (reference sequence). The CDR3 here is CASSPRTSGTYNEQFF. In nucleotides, the CDR3 is TGTGCCAGCAGCCCCAGGACTAGCGGTACCTACAATGAGCAGTTCTTC.

On this clone itself: Other DNA sequences in the same sample also yield this CDR3. V and J are TRBV2 and TRBJ2-3; a weak D match, TRBD2 (6 bases). The ends were cut back, 2 bases at V and 0 bases at J, with 9 bases in the middle. Germline V gene lookup returns CDR1 SNHLY and CDR2 FYNNEI. The CDR3 extends over 15 amino acids. The CDR3 DNA sequence: TGTGCCAGCAGTGAATATGGGACTAGCACAGATACGCAGTATTTT. Translating gives CASSEYGTSTDTQYF.

This clone was found once. The chain recombines TRBV4-2 with TRBJ1-1; 7 bases align to TRBD1. V was clipped by 4 bases and J by 5 bases; unmatched bases: 1. The CDR3 spans 12 residues. Looked up from germline, CDR1 is LGHNA and CDR2 is YNFKEQ. The chain's CDR3 is CASSRQGTEAFF. CDR3 in DNA: TGTGCCAGCAGCCGACAGGGAACTGAAGCTTTCTTT.

This clone was seen only once. The chain uses TRBV6-4 and TRBJ2-2; D perhaps matches TRBD1 (6 bases). With 4 bases removed from V and 3 bases from J, the gap between germline ends came to 6 bases. This CDR3 has 13 amino acids. Germline V gene data show CDR1 as MRHNA and CDR2 as SNTAGT. This CDR3 reads CASSGTDTGELFF. The DNA for the CDR3 is TGTGCCAGCAGTGGGACAGACACCGGGGAGCTGTTTTTT.

This sequence joins TRBV10-3 and TRBJ1-5; D gene ambiguous. V lost 10 bases and J 7 bases, leaving 20 bases between the germline ends. Germline loops: CDR1 ENHRY, CDR2 SYGVKD. This CDR3 contains 14 residues. The CDR3 nucleotides are TGTGCCACCGCCTCGCAGGAGGCAGACCAGCCCCAGCATTTT. Residues: CATASQEADQPQHF.

The chain uses TRBV19 and TRBJ2-7; D may be TRBD2 (5 bases). Germline assignment: CDR1 LNHDA and CDR2 SQIVND (reference sequence). The V end lost 5 bases, the J end lost 0 bases, and 5 bases lay between the germline ends. This CDR3 comprises 12 residues. DNA for the CDR3: TGTGCCAGTAGTGGACTCTCCTACGAGCAGTACTTC. Its translation: CASSGLSYEQYF.

This clone is a singleton in its sample. The V call is TRBV9, the J call TRBJ1-2; weak D call: TRBD1 (6 bases). The germline V gene has CDR1 SGDLS and CDR2 YYNGEE. The CDR3 is made up of 14 amino acids. V dropped 2 bases and J dropped 2 bases, with 10 bases sitting between them. The CDR3 sequence is CASSVSGQNYGYTF. The DNA of the CDR3 is TGTGCCAGCAGCGTGAGTGGACAGAACTATGGCTACACCTTC.

The chain couples TRBV4-3 to TRBJ2-6; D is uncertain. Germline values: CDR1 LGHNA, CDR2 YSLEER. This CDR3 comprises 16 residues. The germline V and J ends were trimmed by 0 bases and 0 bases, with 6 bases remaining between them. CDR3: CASSQDSFSGANVLTF. The CDR3 nucleotides are TGCGCCAGCAGCCAAGACTCCTTCTCTGGGGCCAACGTCCTGACTTTC.

V usage is TRBV6-1 and J usage is TRBJ2-3; 7 nucleotides agree with TRBD2. Germline CDR1 is MNHNS and CDR2 is SASEGT. The V and J ends lost 2 bases and 3 bases, in that order; junction bases with no gene match: 2. The CDR3 loop spans 14 amino acids. In DNA, the CDR3 is TGTGCCAGCAGTGAACCCGGGGGGACAGATACGCAGTATTTT. Encoded protein: CASSEPGGTDTQYF.

J is TRBJ1-2 and V is TRBV11-2; D may be TRBD1 (5 bases). The CDR3 consists of 14 residues. From germline, CDR1 is SGHAT and CDR2 FQNNGV. Trimming removed 5 bases at V and 5 bases at J, with 15 bases between. The CDR3, as DNA: TGTGCCAGCAGCCCCTCTGGGGCAGTATATGGCTACACCTTC. Translation: CASSPSGAVYGYTF. The full variable domain, in which reference TRBV11-2 and TRBJ1-2 provide the parts outside the CDR3, is EAGVAQSPRYKIIEKRQSVAFWCNPISGHATLYWYQQILGQGPKLLIQFQNNGVVDDSQLPKDRFSAERLKGVDSTLKIQPAKLEDSAVYLCASSPSGAVYGYTFGSGTRLTVV.

The chain has TRBV5-1 and TRBJ2-1; perhaps TRBD2 as D (5 bases). The ends were cut back, 4 bases at V and 8 bases at J, with 19 bases in the middle. Germline-derived CDR1 and CDR2 are SGHRS and YFSETQ. The CDR3 has 15 amino acids. The CDR3 DNA is TGCGCCAGCAGCACCAAACCTAGAGGGAGAGATGAGCAGTTCTTC. This encodes CASSTKPRGRDEQFF.

The chain carries TRBV18 and TRBJ1-2; a weak D match, TRBD1 (6 bases). CDR1 and CDR2 from the germline V gene are KGHSH and LQKENI. The germline V and J ends were trimmed by 3 bases and 4 bases, with 9 bases remaining between them. The CDR3 spans 13 residues. As DNA, the CDR3 is TGTGCCAGCTCACCCGGACAGCTCTATGGCTACACCTTC. Amino acids: CASSPGQLYGYTF.

The chain links TRBV7-2 to TRBJ2-1; the D gene is possibly TRBD2 (5 bases). The length of the CDR3 is 16 residues. Germline CDR1 SGHTA, CDR2 FQGNSA. V shed 2 bases and J shed 4 bases, with 15 bases lying between them. The CDR3 nucleotides are TGTGCCAGCAGCTTATCTTATGGAGGAGGATACAATGAGCAGTTCTTC. Protein: CASSLSYGGGYNEQFF.

J is TRBJ2-7 and V is TRBV4-1; the match to TRBD2 covers 9 bases. The length of the CDR3 is 14 residues. The germline gives CDR1 MGHRA, CDR2 YSYEKL. Germline trimming cut 0 bases from V and 6 bases from J; bases unmatched to any gene: 3. The CDR3 sequence: CASSQEGLAIEQYF. DNA of the CDR3: TGCGCCAGCAGCCAAGAAGGACTAGCGATCGAGCAGTACTTC.

V gene TRBV12-3 or TRBV12-4 combines with J gene TRBJ1-5; D gene uncertain. V dropped 5 bases and J dropped 7 bases, with 12 bases sitting between them. The CDR3 covers 13 residues. CDR3 bases: TGTGCCAGCAGTGGAGGGAGTTACCAGCCCCAGCATTTT. This codes for CASSGGSYQPQHF.

The chain joins TRBV6-1 to TRBJ2-1; 9 nucleotides line up with TRBD2. Germline V gene lookup returns CDR1 MNHNS and CDR2 SASEGT. The CDR3 runs 14 residues. With 2 bases clipped from V and 6 bases from J, the junction kept 2 bases outside the gene matches. The CDR3 loop is CASSEMTSGNEQFF. CDR3 nucleotides: TGTGCCAGCAGTGAAATGACTAGCGGCAATGAGCAGTTCTTC.

This clone was seen only once. This chain connects TRBV10-3 to TRBJ1-1; D is uncertain. Germline V gene sequence: CDR1 ENHRY, CDR2 SYGVKD. The CDR3 is made up of 18 amino acids. The ends were cut back, 0 bases at V and 4 bases at J, with 21 bases in the middle. CDR3 nucleotides: TGTGCCATCAGTGAGTCGAAAGGGAGGGTGTTAGCGTTCACTGAAGCTTTCTTT. It translates to CAISESKGRVLAFTEAFF.

In this sample, this clone turned up once. The genes are TRBV13 and TRBJ1-1, with D unresolved. V was trimmed by 0 bases and J by 4 bases, leaving 12 bases between them. The CDR3 is made up of 15 amino acids. Per germline, CDR1 PRHDT and CDR2 FYEKMQ (reference sequence). CDR3 bases: TGTGCCAGCAGCTTAGGTGCCCACACCAGCACTGAAGCTTTCTTT. This gives the protein CASSLGAHTSTEAFF.

The genes are TRBV4-3 and TRBJ2-3, with 7 bases fitting TRBD2. Germline V gene lookup returns CDR1 LGHNA and CDR2 YSLEER. The CDR3 is 16 amino acids. With 4 bases clipped from V and 5 bases from J, the junction kept 12 bases outside the gene matches. CDR3 amino acids: CASSPSGLGSIDTQYF. The CDR3 DNA reads TGCGCCAGCAGCCCATCCGGACTAGGATCGATAGATACGCAGTATTTT.

The chain carries TRBV28 and TRBJ1-5; a possible D gene is TRBD1 (6 bases). The CDR3 covers 16 residues. V lost 2 bases and J lost 1, with 12 bases in between. The germline V gene encodes CDR1 MDHEN and CDR2 SYDVKM. The CDR3 reads CASSLGGARSNQPQHF. As DNA, the CDR3 is TGTGCCAGCAGTTTAGGGGGGGCGCGGAGCAATCAGCCCCAGCATTTT.